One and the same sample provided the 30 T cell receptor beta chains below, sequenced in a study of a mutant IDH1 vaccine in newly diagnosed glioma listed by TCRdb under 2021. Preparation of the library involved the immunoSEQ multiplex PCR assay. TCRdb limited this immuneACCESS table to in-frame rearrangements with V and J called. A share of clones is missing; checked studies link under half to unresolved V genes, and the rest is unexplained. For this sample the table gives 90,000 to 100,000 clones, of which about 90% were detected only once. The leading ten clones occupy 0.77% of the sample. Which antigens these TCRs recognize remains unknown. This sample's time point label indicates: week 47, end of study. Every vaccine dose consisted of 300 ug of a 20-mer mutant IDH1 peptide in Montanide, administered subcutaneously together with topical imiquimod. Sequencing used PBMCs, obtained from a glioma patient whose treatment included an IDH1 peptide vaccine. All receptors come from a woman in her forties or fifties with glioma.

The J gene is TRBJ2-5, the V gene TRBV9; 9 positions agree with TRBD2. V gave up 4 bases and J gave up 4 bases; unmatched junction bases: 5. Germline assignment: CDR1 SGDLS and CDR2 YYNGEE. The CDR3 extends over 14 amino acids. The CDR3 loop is CASSPPAGGETQYF. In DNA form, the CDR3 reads TGTGCCAGCAGCCCCCCAGCGGGAGGAGAGACCCAGTACTTC.

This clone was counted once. The chain's CDR3 is CAAKGGVRNEQFF. The CDR3 coding sequence is TGCGCCGCGAAAGGGGGAGTTAGGAATGAGCAGTTCTTC. The chain has TRBV10-2 and TRBJ2-1, with D possibly TRBD1 on 6 matching bases. V lost 11 bases and J lost 7, with 18 bases in between. This CDR3 comprises 13 residues. Germline V CDR1 and CDR2: WSHSY, SAAADI.

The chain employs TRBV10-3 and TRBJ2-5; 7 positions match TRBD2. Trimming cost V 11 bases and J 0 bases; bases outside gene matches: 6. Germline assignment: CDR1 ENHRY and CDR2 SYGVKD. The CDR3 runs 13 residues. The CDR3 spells CAAGSGNQETQYF. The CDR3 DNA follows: TGTGCCGCCGGAAGCGGGAACCAAGAGACCCAGTACTTC.

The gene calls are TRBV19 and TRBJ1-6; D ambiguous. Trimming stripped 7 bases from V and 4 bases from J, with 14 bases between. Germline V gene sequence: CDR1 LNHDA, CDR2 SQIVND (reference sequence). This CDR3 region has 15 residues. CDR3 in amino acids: CASNRGLLYNSPLHF. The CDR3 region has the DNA TGTGCCAGTAATCGCGGACTGCTTTATAATTCACCCCTCCACTTT.

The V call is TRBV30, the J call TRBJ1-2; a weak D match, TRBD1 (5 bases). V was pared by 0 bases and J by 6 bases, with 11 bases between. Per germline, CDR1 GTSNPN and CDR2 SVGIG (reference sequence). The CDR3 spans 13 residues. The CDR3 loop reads CAWSVRGDHGYTF. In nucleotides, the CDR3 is TGTGCCTGGAGTGTACGAGGGGATCATGGCTACACCTTC. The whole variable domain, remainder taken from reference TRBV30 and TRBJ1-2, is SQTIHQWPATLVQPVGSPLSLECTVEGTSNPNLYWYRQAAGRGLQLLFYSVGIGQISSEVPQNLSASRPQDRQFILSSKKLLLSDSGFYLCAWSVRGDHGYTFGSGTRLTVV.

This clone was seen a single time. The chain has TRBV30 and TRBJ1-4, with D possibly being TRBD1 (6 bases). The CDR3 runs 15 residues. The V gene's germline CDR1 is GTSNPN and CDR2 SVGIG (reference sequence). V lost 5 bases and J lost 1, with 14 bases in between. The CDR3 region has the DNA TGTGCCTGGCACAAGACAGGTGGAACTAATGAAAAACTGTTTTTT. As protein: CAWHKTGGTNEKLFF.

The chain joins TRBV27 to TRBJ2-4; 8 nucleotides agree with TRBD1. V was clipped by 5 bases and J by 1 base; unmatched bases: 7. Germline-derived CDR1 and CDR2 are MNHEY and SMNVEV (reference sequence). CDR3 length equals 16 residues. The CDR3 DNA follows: TGTGCCAGCAGTCCCCGACAGGGGTGGGCCAAAAACATTCAGTACTTC. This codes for CASSPRQGWAKNIQYF.

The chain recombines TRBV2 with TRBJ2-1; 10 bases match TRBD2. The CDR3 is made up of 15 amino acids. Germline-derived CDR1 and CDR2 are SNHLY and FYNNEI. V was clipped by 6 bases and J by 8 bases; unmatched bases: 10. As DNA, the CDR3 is TGTGCCAGCAGAACCCGGACTAGCGGAAAGGATGAGCAGTTCTTC. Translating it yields CASRTRTSGKDEQFF.

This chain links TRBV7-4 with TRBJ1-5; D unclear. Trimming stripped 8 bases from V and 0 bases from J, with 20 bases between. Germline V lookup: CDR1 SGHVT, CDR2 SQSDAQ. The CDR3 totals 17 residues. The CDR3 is CASGGSVQTLSNQPQHF. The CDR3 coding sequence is TGTGCCAGCGGCGGCTCGGTCCAGACACTTAGCAATCAGCCCCAGCATTTT.

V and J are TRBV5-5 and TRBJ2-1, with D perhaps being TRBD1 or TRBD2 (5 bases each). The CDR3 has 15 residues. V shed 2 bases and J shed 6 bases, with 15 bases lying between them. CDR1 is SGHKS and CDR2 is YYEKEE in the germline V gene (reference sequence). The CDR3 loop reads CASSLRGGRGNEQFF. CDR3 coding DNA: TGTGCCAGCAGCTTACGGGGCGGGCGAGGCAATGAGCAGTTCTTC.

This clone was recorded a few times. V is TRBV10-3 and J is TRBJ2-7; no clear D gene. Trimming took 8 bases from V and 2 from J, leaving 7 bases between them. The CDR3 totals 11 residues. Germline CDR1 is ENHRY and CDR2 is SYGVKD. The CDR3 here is CAIGQTYEQYF. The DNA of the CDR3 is TGTGCCATCGGGCAGACCTACGAGCAGTACTTC.

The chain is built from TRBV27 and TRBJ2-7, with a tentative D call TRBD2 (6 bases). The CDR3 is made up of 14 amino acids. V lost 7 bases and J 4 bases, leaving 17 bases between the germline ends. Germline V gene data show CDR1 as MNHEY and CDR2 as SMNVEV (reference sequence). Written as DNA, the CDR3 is TGTGCCAGCACCTCGGGACTCTCTGGTTACGAGCAGTACTTC. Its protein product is CASTSGLSGYEQYF.

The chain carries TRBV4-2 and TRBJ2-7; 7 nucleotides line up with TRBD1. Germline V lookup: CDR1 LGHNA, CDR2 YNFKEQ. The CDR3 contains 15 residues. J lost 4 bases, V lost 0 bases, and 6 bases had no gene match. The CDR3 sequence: CASSQEGRGLYEQYF. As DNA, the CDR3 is TGTGCCAGCAGCCAAGAGGGCAGGGGGTTGTACGAGCAGTACTTC.

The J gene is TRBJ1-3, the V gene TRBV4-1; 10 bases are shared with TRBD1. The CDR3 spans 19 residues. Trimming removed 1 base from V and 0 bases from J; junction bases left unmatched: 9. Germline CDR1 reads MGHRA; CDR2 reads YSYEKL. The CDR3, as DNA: TGCGCCAGCAGCCAAGGGGGACAGGGGACTTTTAGCTCTGGAAACACCATATATTTT. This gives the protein CASSQGGQGTFSSGNTIYF.

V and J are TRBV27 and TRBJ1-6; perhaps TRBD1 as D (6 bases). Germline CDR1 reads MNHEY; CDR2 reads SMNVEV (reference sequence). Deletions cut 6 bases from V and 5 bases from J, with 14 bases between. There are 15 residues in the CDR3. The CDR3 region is CASRGGALNNSPLHF. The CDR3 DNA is TGTGCCAGCAGGGGGGGGGCACTAAATAATTCACCCCTCCACTTT.

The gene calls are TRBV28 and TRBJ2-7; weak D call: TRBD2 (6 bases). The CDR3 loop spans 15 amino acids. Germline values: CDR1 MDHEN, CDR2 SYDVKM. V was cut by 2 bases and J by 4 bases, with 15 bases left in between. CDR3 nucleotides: TGTGCCAGCAGTTTACCTGAAGCGGGTAGTTACGAGCAGTACTTC. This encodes CASSLPEAGSYEQYF.

CDR3 nucleotide sequence: TGCGCCAGCAGCCGCACTAGCGGGAGCTCCTACGAGCAGTACTTC. It yields the protein CASSRTSGSSYEQYF. This chain links TRBV4-1 with TRBJ2-7; 11 positions match TRBD2. V was pared by 4 bases and J by 0 bases, with 2 bases of the junction left unmatched. CDR1 and CDR2 from the germline V gene are MGHRA and YSYEKL. This CDR3 is built from 15 residues.

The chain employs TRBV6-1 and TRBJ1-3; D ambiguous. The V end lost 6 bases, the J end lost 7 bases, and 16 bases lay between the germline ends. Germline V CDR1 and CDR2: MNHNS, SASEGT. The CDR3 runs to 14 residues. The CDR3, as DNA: TGTGCCAGCAGCCCGGGAGGGTGGTACAACACCATATATTTT. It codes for CASSPGGWYNTIYF.

CDR3 region: CASSLTGEATEAFF. The CDR3 nucleotides read TGTGCCAGCAGCTTGACAGGGGAGGCGACTGAAGCTTTCTTT. This chain uses TRBV5-4 with TRBJ1-1; 7 bases align to TRBD1. V lost 1 base, J lost 5 bases, and 5 bases stayed unmatched. This CDR3 is built from 14 residues. The germline CDR1 and CDR2 sequences are SGHNT and YYREEE (reference sequence). Together with reference TRBV5-4 and TRBJ1-1, the CDR3 gives the full variable domain: ETGVTQSPTHLIKTRGQQVTLRCSSQSGHNTVSWYQQALGQGPQFIFQYYREEENGRGNFPPRFSGLQFPNYSSELNVNALELDDSALYLCASSLTGEATEAFFGQGTRLTVV.

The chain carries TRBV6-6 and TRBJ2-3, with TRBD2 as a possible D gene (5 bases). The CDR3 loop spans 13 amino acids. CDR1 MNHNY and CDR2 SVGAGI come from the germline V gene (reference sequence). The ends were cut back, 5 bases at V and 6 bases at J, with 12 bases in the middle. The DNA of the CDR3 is TGTGCCAGCAGTCAAGACTGGAGGGATACGCAGTATTTT. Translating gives CASSQDWRDTQYF.

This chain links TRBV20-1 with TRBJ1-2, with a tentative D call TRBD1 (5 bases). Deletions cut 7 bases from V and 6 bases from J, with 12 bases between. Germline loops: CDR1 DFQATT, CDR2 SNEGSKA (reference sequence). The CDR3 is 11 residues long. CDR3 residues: CSVGEPHGYTF. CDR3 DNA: TGCAGTGTAGGGGAACCCCATGGCTACACCTTC.

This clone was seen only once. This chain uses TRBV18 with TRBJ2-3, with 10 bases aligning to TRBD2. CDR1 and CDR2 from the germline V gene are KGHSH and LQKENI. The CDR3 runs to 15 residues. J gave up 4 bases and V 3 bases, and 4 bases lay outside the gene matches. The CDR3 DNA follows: TGTGCCAGCTCACCGGCTAGCGGGAGCGCAGATACGCAGTATTTT. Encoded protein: CASSPASGSADTQYF.

In DNA, the CDR3 is TGCAGCGTTGCCGTGCTAGCGGGCGCTTTGGGAGGGCAGTTCTTC. Translated: CSVAVLAGALGGQFF. The V call is TRBV29-1, the J call TRBJ2-1; TRBD2 matches 8 bases. The CDR3 covers 15 residues. V gave up 4 bases and J gave up 12 bases; unmatched junction bases: 17. CDR1 and CDR2 (germline): SQVTM, ANQGSEA.

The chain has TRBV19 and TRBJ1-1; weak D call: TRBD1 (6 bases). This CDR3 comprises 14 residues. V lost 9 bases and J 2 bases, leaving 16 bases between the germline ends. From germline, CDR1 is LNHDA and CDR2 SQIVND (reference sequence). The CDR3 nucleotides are TGTGCCAGCAAGGGCACAGGGCGAAACACTGAAGCTTTCTTT. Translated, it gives CASKGTGRNTEAFF.

In DNA, the CDR3 is TGTGCCAGCAGCGTAGGTCGGGCGGTGAACTCCTACGAGCAGTACTTC. Encoded protein: CASSVGRAVNSYEQYF. The V call is TRBV9, the J call TRBJ2-7; D is unclear. The CDR3 is 16 residues long. Germline loops: CDR1 SGDLS, CDR2 YYNGEE. The V and J ends lost 0 bases and 0 bases respectively, with 13 bases between them.

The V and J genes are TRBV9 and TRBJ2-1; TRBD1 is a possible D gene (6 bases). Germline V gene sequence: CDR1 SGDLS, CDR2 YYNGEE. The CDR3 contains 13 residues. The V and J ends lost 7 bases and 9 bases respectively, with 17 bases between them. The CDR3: CASSRQEVGEQFF. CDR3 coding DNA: TGTGCCAGCTCACGACAGGAGGTCGGTGAGCAGTTCTTC.

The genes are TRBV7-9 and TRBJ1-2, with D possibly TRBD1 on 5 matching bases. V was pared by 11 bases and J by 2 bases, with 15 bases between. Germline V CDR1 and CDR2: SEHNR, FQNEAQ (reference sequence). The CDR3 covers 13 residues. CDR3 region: CALHREGNYGYTF. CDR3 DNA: TGTGCCCTTCATCGCGAGGGGAACTATGGCTACACCTTC.

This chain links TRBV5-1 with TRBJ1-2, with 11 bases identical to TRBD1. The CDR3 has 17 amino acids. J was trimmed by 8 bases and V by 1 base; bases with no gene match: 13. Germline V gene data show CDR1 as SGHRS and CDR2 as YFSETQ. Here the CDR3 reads CASSLSRTGGVEDGYTF. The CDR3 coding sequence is TGCGCCAGCAGCTTGTCCCGGACAGGGGGCGTTGAGGACGGCTACACCTTC.

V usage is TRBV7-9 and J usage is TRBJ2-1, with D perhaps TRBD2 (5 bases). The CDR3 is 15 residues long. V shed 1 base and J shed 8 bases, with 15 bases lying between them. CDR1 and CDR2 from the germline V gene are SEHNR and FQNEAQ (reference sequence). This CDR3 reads CASSLVSYEGHEQFF. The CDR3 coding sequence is TGTGCCAGCAGCTTAGTTTCTTACGAGGGCCATGAGCAGTTCTTC. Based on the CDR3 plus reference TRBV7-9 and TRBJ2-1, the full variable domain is DTGVSQNPRHKITKRGQNVTFRCDPISEHNRLYWYRQTLGQGPEFLTYFQNEAQLEKSRLLSDRFSAERPKGSFSTLEIQRTEQGDSAMYLCASSLVSYEGHEQFFGPGTRLTVL.

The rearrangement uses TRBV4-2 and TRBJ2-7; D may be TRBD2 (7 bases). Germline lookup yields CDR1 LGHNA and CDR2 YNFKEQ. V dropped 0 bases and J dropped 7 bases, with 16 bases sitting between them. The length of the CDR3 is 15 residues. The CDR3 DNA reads TGTGCCAGCAGCCAAGAGGGAGGGGGTGCCGGGGAGCAGTACTTC. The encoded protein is CASSQEGGGAGEQYF.